This TCR beta chain was found in a study of patients and donors after allogeneic stem cell transplantation. V dropped 2 bases and J dropped 3 bases, with 8 bases sitting between them. Germline lookup yields CDR1 SEHNR and CDR2 FQNEAQ (reference sequence). The CDR3 spans 13 residues. Via MiXCR, TCRdb re-called the RT-PCR reads, giving one row per CDR3 protein. Of 45,000 to 65,000 distinct CDR3 sequences in the sample, approximately 12% were seen once. V and J are TRBV7-9 and TRBJ2-7, with no clear D. The source is a human donor who was either an allogeneic HSCT recipient or a stem cell or donor lymphocyte infusion donor (not recorded which). It is not recorded whose cells these are; they may come from a transplant donor. Material: blood, either unsorted or a sorted T cell fraction (not recorded which). Here the CDR3 DNA reads TGTGCCAGCAGCTTACCAGGAGTCTACGAGCAGTACTTC. This sequence encodes CASSLPGVYEQYF.